What follows are 8 T cell receptor beta chains derived from one specimen sequenced in a study of blood T cell repertoires in COVID-19. Some clones are missing from TCRdb's copy, which holds only in-frame ones; the method was immunoSEQ multiplex PCR. The data show approximately 360,000 clones, about 90% seen once. The material sequenced was peripheral blood. The origin of the receptors is a man aged 40-50 years with acute or convalescent COVID-19.

This clone has just one count. The chain couples TRBV19 to TRBJ2-1, with 10 nucleotides matching TRBD1. Germline trimming cut 10 bases from V and 12 bases from J; bases unmatched to any gene: 6. The CDR3 has 11 amino acids. Per the germline V gene, CDR1 is LNHDA and CDR2 is SQIVND (reference sequence). The CDR3 reads CATGQGVAQFF. CDR3 sequence (DNA): TGTGCCACCGGACAGGGGGTCGCGCAGTTCTTC. The full variable domain, with the rest looked up from reference TRBV19 and TRBJ2-1, is DGGITQSPKYLFRKEGQNVTLSCEQNLNHDAMYWYRQDPGQGLRLIYYSQIVNDFQKGDIAEGYSVSREKKESFPLTVTSAQKNPTAFYLCATGQGVAQFFGPGTRLTVL.

V and J are TRBV6-2 or TRBV6-3 and TRBJ2-7; 7 nucleotides line up with TRBD1. V was pared by 0 bases and J by 13 bases, with 21 bases of the junction left unmatched. This CDR3 has 17 amino acids. CDR1 and CDR2 (germline): MNHEY, SVGEGT. The CDR3 is CASSYSPRRTGDLLHYF. The DNA for the CDR3 is TGTGCCAGCAGTTACTCCCCCCGCCGGACAGGAGATCTTTTGCACTACTTC.

This chain uses TRBV4-1 with TRBJ1-1; TRBD1 might be the D (5 bases). The CDR3 contains 15 residues. V gave up 4 bases and J gave up 3 bases, with 15 bases separating them. CDR1 MGHRA and CDR2 YSYEKL come from the germline V gene. The CDR3 protein is CASSPQRGLDTEAFF. CDR3 bases: TGCGCCAGCAGCCCTCAGCGGGGGTTGGACACTGAAGCTTTCTTT.

The chain combines TRBV28 with TRBJ1-2; no definite D call. This CDR3 spans 15 amino acids. Trimming shortened V by 2 bases and J by 0 bases, and 10 bases separated the two germline ends. Looked up from germline, CDR1 is MDHEN and CDR2 is SYDVKM. DNA for the CDR3: TGTGCCAGCAGTTTAGGCAGATTCCCTAACTATGGCTACACCTTC. Protein: CASSLGRFPNYGYTF.

CDR3 residues: CASSLEGGPTPGNTIYF. For the CDR3, the DNA is TGTGCCAGCAGCTTAGAGGGAGGCCCAACACCTGGAAACACCATATATTTT. The chain uses TRBV7-6 and TRBJ1-3; D is unclear. This CDR3 is 17 amino acids long. Germline values: CDR1 SGHVS, CDR2 FNYEAQ. Trimming cost V 1 base and J 2 bases, with 15 bases left between them.

This chain connects TRBV19 to TRBJ2-7; D is possibly TRBD1 (6 bases). Germline V gene data show CDR1 as LNHDA and CDR2 as SQIVND (reference sequence). The CDR3 spans 13 residues. V dropped 6 bases and J dropped 6 bases, with 15 bases sitting between them. The CDR3 DNA is TGTGCCAGTAGGATCACAGGGACGTCCGAGCAGTACTTC. This codes for CASRITGTSEQYF.

V is TRBV2 and J is TRBJ2-5, with TRBD2 as a possible D gene (6 bases). This CDR3 spans 13 amino acids. CDR1 is SNHLY, CDR2 FYNNEI, per germline. Trimming removed 8 bases from V and 4 bases from J, with 14 bases in between. CDR3 DNA: TGTGCCAGCCGGGAGTCCGTTGGAGAGACCCAGTACTTC. Protein sequence: CASRESVGETQYF.

This rearrangement joins TRBV11-1 to TRBJ2-7; TRBD2 might be the D (6 bases). Trimming left V 0 bases short and J 9 bases short, with 18 bases between. The CDR3 has 15 amino acids. The germline V gene has CDR1 SGHAT and CDR2 FQDESV (reference sequence). In DNA, the CDR3 is TGTGCCAGCAGCTTAGCCGGAGGGCTAGCGAGGAGGCAGTACTTC. Its protein product is CASSLAGGLARRQYF.